The 7 T cell receptor beta chains given below trace back to one sample, sequenced in a study of radiation and T cells in renal cell carcinoma. The time point here: blood 2 weeks post-SBRT. Treatment of the sample: 15 Gy SBRT to primary tumor, nephrectomy 4 weeks later. Produced via immunoSEQ multiplex PCR; TCRdb's table is partial and in-frame only. The sample contains about 130,000 clones, roughly four fifths of which appear only once. Sample: blood, taken from a patient whose treatment included radiotherapy and nephrectomy. The receptors come from a man over 45 with renal cell carcinoma.

The chain has TRBV5-1 and TRBJ2-1; 9 bases align to TRBD2. Per germline, CDR1 SGHRS and CDR2 YFSETQ. V gave up 0 bases and J gave up 7 bases; unmatched junction bases: 8. This CDR3 is built from 16 residues. The CDR3 spells CASSLASGATRNEQFF. In DNA form, the CDR3 reads TGCGCCAGCAGCTTGGCTAGCGGGGCCACTAGAAATGAGCAGTTCTTC.

J is TRBJ2-3 and V is TRBV7-2; TRBD2 matches at 10 bases. This CDR3 spans 16 amino acids. CDR1 and CDR2 from the germline V gene are SGHTA and FQGNSA. V gave up 4 bases and J gave up 5 bases; unmatched junction bases: 9. The chain's CDR3 is CASSSDVTSGRDTQYF. The CDR3 coding sequence is TGTGCCAGCAGCTCAGACGTGACTAGCGGGCGAGATACGCAGTATTTT.

This clone was detected only once. The V call is TRBV7-9, the J call TRBJ2-1, with D unclear. The CDR3 has 14 residues. V was pared by 6 bases and J by 1 base, with 10 bases between. Germline loops: CDR1 SEHNR, CDR2 FQNEAQ (reference sequence). CDR3 protein: CASRPRDSYNEQFF. CDR3 DNA sequence: TGTGCCAGCAGACCTAGGGATTCCTACAATGAGCAGTTCTTC.

The chain combines TRBV4-2 with TRBJ1-5, with D hard to call. There are 15 residues in the CDR3. Germline CDR1 LGHNA, CDR2 YNFKEQ. With 1 base removed from V and 5 bases from J, the gap between germline ends came to 12 bases. This CDR3 is CASSQGGRGHQPQHF. CDR3 DNA: TGTGCCAGCAGCCAAGGGGGTCGGGGTCATCAGCCCCAGCATTTT.

The chain recombines TRBV10-3 with TRBJ2-2, with D uncertain. From germline, CDR1 is ENHRY and CDR2 SYGVKD. The CDR3 sequence is 14 residues long. V was cut by 3 bases and J by 3 bases, with 8 bases left in between. This chain's CDR3 is CAISDLGDTGELFF. CDR3 bases: TGTGCCATCAGTGATCTTGGGGACACCGGGGAGCTGTTTTTT.

J is TRBJ2-7 and V is TRBV7-6; D uncertain. This CDR3 has 10 residues. Trimming removed 11 bases at V and 3 bases at J, with 8 bases between. CDR1 SGHVS and CDR2 FNYEAQ come from the germline V gene. The CDR3 reads CALTCYEQYF. CDR3 nucleotides: TGTGCCCTAACTTGCTACGAGCAGTACTTC.

This clone was detected only once. The V call is TRBV6-5, the J call TRBJ2-5; perhaps TRBD2 as D (6 bases). Trimming stripped 6 bases from V and 5 bases from J, with 16 bases between. The CDR3 contains 14 residues. Germline assignment: CDR1 MNHEY and CDR2 SVGAGI. CDR3 DNA sequence: TGTGCCAGCAGGGCTAGCGTGGGGCACGAGACCCAGTACTTC. Translation gives CASRASVGHETQYF.